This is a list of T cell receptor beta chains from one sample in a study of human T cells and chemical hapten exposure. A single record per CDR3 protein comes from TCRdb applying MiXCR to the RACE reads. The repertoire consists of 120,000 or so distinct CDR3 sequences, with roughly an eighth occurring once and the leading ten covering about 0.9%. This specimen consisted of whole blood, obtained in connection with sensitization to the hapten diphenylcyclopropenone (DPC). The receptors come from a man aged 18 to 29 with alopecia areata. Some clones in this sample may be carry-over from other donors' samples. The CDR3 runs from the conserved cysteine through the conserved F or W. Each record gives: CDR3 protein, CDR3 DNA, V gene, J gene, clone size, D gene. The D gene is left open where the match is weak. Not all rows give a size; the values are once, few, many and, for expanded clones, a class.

CASSGGQQGLYEQYF	TGTGCCAGCTCCGGGGGTCAACAGGGGCTGTACGAGCAGTACTTC	TRBV4-2	TRBJ2-7	NA	NA
CSARDRGLNEQHF	TGCAGTGCTAGAGACAGGGGATTGAACGAGCAGCACTTC	TRBV20-1	TRBJ2-7	NA	NA
CASRSGVGYTF	TGTGCCAGCAGGTCAGGGGTCGGCTACACCTTC	TRBV7-3	TRBJ1-2	few	NA
CASSLVQDTQYF	TGTGCCAGCAGTTTAGTTCAGGATACGCAGTATTTT	TRBV28	TRBJ2-3	once	NA
CASRRSVDGYGYTF	TGTGCCAGCAGGCGCTCAGTAGACGGCTATGGCTACACCTTC	TRBV28	TRBJ1-2	many	NA
CASSVGHLNEQFF	TGTGCCAGCAGCGTAGGACATCTAAATGAGCAGTTCTTC	TRBV9	TRBJ2-1	few	NA
CASSLRDREPYNEQFF	TGTGCCAGCAGTTTACGGGACAGGGAACCCTACAATGAGCAGTTCTTC	TRBV28	TRBJ2-1	NA	TRBD1
CASSLGPEQYF	TGTGCCAGCAGTTTGGGTCCCGAGCAGTACTTC	TRBV28	TRBJ2-7	few	NA
CSVVTAGGGRQPQHF	TGCAGCGTTGTTACGGCAGGGGGAGGGAGGCAGCCCCAGCATTTT	TRBV29-1	TRBJ1-5	many	TRBD1
CASSYGRYEQYF	TGTGCCAGCAGTTACGGGAGATACGAGCAGTACTTC	TRBV6-2/TRBV6-3	TRBJ2-7	many	NA
CASSLGEEETQYF	TGCGCCAGCAGCTTGGGCGAAGAAGAGACCCAGTACTTC	TRBV5-1	TRBJ2-5	many	NA
CASSYGSAYSPLHF	TGTGCCAGCAGTTACGGGTCAGCTTATTCACCCCTCCACTTT	TRBV6-5	TRBJ1-6	NA	NA
CASSRTSGGPAKNIQYF	TGTGCCAGCAGCCGAACTAGCGGGGGCCCAGCCAAAAACATTCAGTACTTC	TRBV7-2	TRBJ2-4	few	TRBD2
CASSEDRGLYQPQHF	TGCGCCAGCAGTGAGGACAGGGGGCTATATCAGCCCCAGCATTTT	TRBV10-1	TRBJ1-5	few	TRBD1
CASSLVSLNTEAFF	TGTGCCAGCAGTTTAGTTTCCTTGAACACTGAAGCTTTCTTT	TRBV27	TRBJ1-1	many	NA
CSASDTRGLNTEAFF	TGCAGTGCTTCAGACACAAGGGGGCTGAACACTGAAGCTTTCTTT	TRBV20-1	TRBJ1-1	NA	TRBD1
CASSLHPGSTDTQYF	TGCGCCAGCAGCCTCCACCCAGGGAGCACAGATACGCAGTATTTT	TRBV5-1	TRBJ2-3	once	NA
CASSVVVGSPGELFF	TGTGCCAGCAGCGTAGTAGTAGGGTCACCCGGGGAGCTGTTTTTT	TRBV9	TRBJ2-2	NA	NA
CASRGLVGTGELFF	TGTGCCAGCAGGGGACTAGTCGGCACCGGGGAGCTGTTTTTT	TRBV2	TRBJ2-2	few	TRBD2
CASLRQETQYF	TGTGCCAGCCTCCGGCAAGAGACCCAGTACTTC	TRBV2	TRBJ2-5	many	NA
CASSLEGGQPQHF	TGTGCCAGCAGCTTAGAGGGCGGCCAGCCCCAGCATTTT	TRBV7-2	TRBJ1-5	few	NA
CASTLPPDTTLFF	TGCGCCAGCACCCTGCCTCCGGACACCACTCTGTTTTTT	TRBV5-1	TRBJ1-4	few	NA
CASSLRPRVGGEQYF	TGTGCCAGCAGTTTAAGGCCCAGGGTGGGAGGCGAGCAGTACTTC	TRBV12-3/TRBV12-4	TRBJ2-7	few	NA
CASSYRQGASNEQFF	TGTGCCAGCAGCTACCGACAGGGGGCTTCCAATGAGCAGTTCTTC	TRBV2	TRBJ2-1	NA	TRBD1
CASSSQIAGGQETQYF	TGTGCCAGTAGTTCGCAAATAGCGGGGGGGCAAGAGACCCAGTACTTC	TRBV19	TRBJ2-5	few	TRBD2
CASSVGGNGARGDNYGYTF	TGTGCCAGCAGCGTAGGAGGGAACGGAGCGAGAGGTGATAACTATGGCTACACCTTC	TRBV9	TRBJ1-2	many	NA
CASSGDRYEAFF	TGCGCCAGCAGTGGAGACAGGTACGAAGCTTTCTTT	TRBV5-1	TRBJ1-1	NA	NA
CASRLLPFRTEAIYGYTF	TGTGCCAGCAGACTACTCCCTTTCAGGACAGAGGCGATCTATGGCTACACCTTC	TRBV6-5	TRBJ1-2	NA	NA
CASSPPQLATYNEQFF	TGTGCCAGCAGTCCGCCTCAGTTAGCTACCTACAATGAGCAGTTCTTC	TRBV28	TRBJ2-1	few	NA
CASSLDQEDTEAFF	TGCGCCAGCAGCTTGGACCAAGAGGACACTGAAGCTTTCTTT	TRBV5-1	TRBJ1-1	few	NA
CASSEWGIGSDNQPQHF	TGTGCCAGCAGTGAATGGGGTATTGGGTCGGACAATCAGCCCCAGCATTTT	TRBV25-1	TRBJ1-5	NA	NA
CATSDWGTGELFF	TGTGCCACCAGTGATTGGGGGACCGGGGAGCTGTTTTTT	TRBV24-1	TRBJ2-2	few	NA
CASKRRQVADTQYF	TGTGCCAGCAAGAGGAGGCAGGTTGCAGATACGCAGTATTTT	TRBV7-2	TRBJ2-3	many	NA
CASSIRPDYMNTEAFF	TGTGCCAGCAGCATCCGCCCAGATTACATGAACACTGAAGCTTTCTTT	TRBV27	TRBJ1-1	many	NA
CASSYLGSNEKLFF	TGTGCCAGCAGTTACTTGGGGAGTAATGAAAAACTGTTTTTT	TRBV6-5	TRBJ1-4	few	NA
CASSVVSTGNGEAFF	TGTGCCAGCAGCGTAGTCTCCACGGGGAACGGTGAAGCTTTCTTT	TRBV9	TRBJ1-1	NA	NA
CSARLLGRPNTGELFF	TGCAGTGCTAGATTGCTAGGTCGGCCTAACACCGGGGAGCTGTTTTTT	TRBV20-1	TRBJ2-2	NA	NA
CASSLDFASGVNYGYTF	TGTGCCAGCAGCTTGGATTTTGCCTCGGGGGTCAACTATGGCTACACCTTC	TRBV5-5	TRBJ1-2	few	NA
CATGRTSAVSYEQYF	TGTGCCACCGGCAGGACCTCGGCCGTCTCCTACGAGCAGTACTTC	TRBV10-3	TRBJ2-7	NA	NA
CSARDAGPSTDTQYF	TGCAGTGCTAGAGATGCAGGGCCCAGCACAGATACGCAGTATTTT	TRBV20-1	TRBJ2-3	NA	NA
CASSLTVTQYF	TGTGCCAGCAGCTTAACAGTGACCCAGTACTTC	TRBV7-8	TRBJ2-5	NA	NA
CSAPSGAGRGQPQHF	TGCAGTGCTCCCTCGGGGGCGGGTAGAGGTCAGCCCCAGCATTTT	TRBV20-1	TRBJ1-5	few	NA
CASSQDPAGANYGYTF	TGTGCCAGCAGCCAAGACCCCGCTGGTGCTAACTATGGCTACACCTTC	TRBV4-2	TRBJ1-2	many	NA
CAGTGIGNQPQHF	TGCGCGGGGACAGGGATTGGCAATCAGCCCCAGCATTTT	TRBV5-1	TRBJ1-5	few	TRBD1
CASSPGTSGFYEQYF	TGTGCCAGCAGCCCCGGGACTAGCGGGTTCTACGAGCAGTACTTC	TRBV9	TRBJ2-7	few	TRBD2
CASSLTSSYNEQFF	TGTGCCAGCAGTTTGACTAGCTCCTACAATGAGCAGTTCTTC	TRBV12-3/TRBV12-4	TRBJ2-1	NA	NA
CASSQEGLADTITHNEQFF	TGTGCCAGCAGCCAAGAGGGACTAGCCGACACCATAACACACAATGAGCAGTTCTTC	TRBV4-2	TRBJ2-1	NA	TRBD2
CASSQVRGGEQYF	TGTGCCAGCAGCCAAGTCAGGGGTGGCGAGCAGTACTTC	TRBV3-1	TRBJ2-7	few	NA
CASSRSTSSYEQYF	TGTGCCAGCAGCAGGTCTACGAGCTCCTACGAGCAGTACTTC	TRBV9	TRBJ2-7	NA	NA
CASSGLAGVNEQFF	TGTGCCAGCAGCGGCCTAGCGGGAGTGAATGAGCAGTTCTTC	TRBV11-2	TRBJ2-1	NA	TRBD2
CASSFGGAGELFF	TGTGCCAGCAGTTTCGGGGGTGCAGGGGAGCTGTTTTTT	TRBV12-3/TRBV12-4	TRBJ2-2	many	NA
CSALRQGVNSPLHF	TGCAGTGCCCTAAGACAGGGGGTTAATTCACCCCTCCACTTT	TRBV20-1	TRBJ1-6	few	TRBD1